The clone carrying this T cell receptor beta chain came up a few times. Its target is not known. Treatment here: approximately 9-day PBMC culture with coronavirus spike peptide pools or control peptides (ViraFEST assay). Germline CDR1 is LNHDA and CDR2 is SQIVND (reference sequence). The CDR3 runs 13 residues. The V gene lost 3 bases and the J gene lost 6 bases, with 9 bases spanning the gap. The study sequenced cultured CD4+ T cell DNA using the Oncomine TCR Beta short-read assay. TCRdb reprocessed the PCR reads via MiXCR and lists one record per CDR3 protein. The repertoire holds around 12,000 distinct CDR3 sequences, with 60% to 75% as singletons. This record belongs to a study of vaccination and CD4 T cells after COVID-19. Study overall: The cells in question were stimulated using overlapping spike peptides derived from SARS-CoV-2, HCoV-NL63, HCoV-OC43 and HCoV-229E.

The clonotype originates from a human donor who had recovered from COVID-19. The chain recombines TRBV19 with TRBJ1-5, with D perhaps matching TRBD1 (5 bases). Source material: CD4+ T cells from blood, cultured in vitro. The CDR3 DNA reads TGTGCCAGTAGTATGGGGGGTGGTCAGCCCCAGCATTTT. Amino acids: CASSMGGGQPQHF.